This T cell receptor (beta chain) was captured by sequencing in a study of cytomegalovirus exposure and HLA in healthy donors. The repertoire was sequenced with immunoSEQ multiplex PCR; TCRdb's copy has only in-frame clones and lacks some. The sample includes 180,000 or so clones, about nine tenths of them seen just once. As for this clone: The antigen remains undetermined.

General study results and limits: The study flagged some 170 TCR beta chains as cytomegalovirus-associated. Rarity held for most TCR sequences, but there were some public TCRs that occurred in many donors.

The CDR3 covers 15 residues. In germline, CDR1 is LNHNV, CDR2 YYDKDF (reference sequence). V lost 0 bases to trimming and J lost 0 bases, with 5 bases between them. The clonotype comes from a man between 18 and 35 years old in good health and CMV-seropositive. The sequencing input was PBMCs. The chain recombines TRBV15 with TRBJ2-2; D might be TRBD1 (5 bases). CDR3 sequence: CATSRDRANTGELFF. As DNA, the CDR3 is TGTGCCACCAGCAGAGACAGGGCGAACACCGGGGAGCTGTTTTTT.